The 14 T cell receptor beta chains presented below share a single source sample, sequenced in a study of blood T cell repertoires in COVID-19. Method: immunoSEQ multiplex PCR; TCRdb's copy keeps in-frame clones and lacks some. This repertoire shows approximately 200,000 clones, about 85% found once; its top ten account for around a sixth. The material sequenced was PBMCs or T cells enriched from blood (not recorded which). Every receptor here comes from a man aged 35 to 55 who had recovered from COVID-19.

The chain carries TRBV29-1 and TRBJ2-1, with 10 positions matching TRBD2. In germline, CDR1 is SQVTM, CDR2 ANQGSEA. This CDR3 spans 14 amino acids. Trimming took 6 bases from V and 8 from J; bases not matched to a gene: 10. The CDR3 loop is CSVLRLAGADEQFF. The CDR3 DNA sequence: TGCAGCGTCCTCCGTCTAGCGGGAGCCGATGAGCAGTTCTTC.

This clone was detected once. V is TRBV19 and J is TRBJ1-4, with D unresolved. In germline, CDR1 is LNHDA, CDR2 SQIVND (reference sequence). Trimming stripped 5 bases from V and 0 bases from J, with 10 bases between. CDR3 size: 15 residues. CDR3 protein: CASSPGETTNEKLFF. The CDR3 nucleotides are TGTGCCAGTAGTCCCGGTGAAACAACTAATGAAAAACTGTTTTTT.

This clone was seen only a few times. The CDR3 is CASSPNWQGAYEQYF. The CDR3 nucleotides are TGTGCCAGCAGCCCTAATTGGCAGGGGGCCTACGAGCAGTACTTC. The genes are TRBV28 and TRBJ2-7, with TRBD1 identical over 7 bases. Germline values: CDR1 MDHEN, CDR2 SYDVKM. The CDR3 sequence is 15 residues long. V was pared by 6 bases and J by 2 bases, with 10 bases of the junction left unmatched.

The J gene is TRBJ2-5, the V gene TRBV19, with D possibly TRBD1 on 7 matching bases. There are 16 residues in the CDR3. Deletions cut 1 base from V and 1 base from J, with 13 bases between. Germline loops: CDR1 LNHDA, CDR2 SQIVND (reference sequence). CDR3 DNA: TGTGCCAGTAGTATAGCTCGACAGGGAGGCCAAGAGACCCAGTACTTC. This codes for CASSIARQGGQETQYF.

The rearrangement uses TRBV5-5 and TRBJ1-1; 9 bases are shared with TRBD1. Trimming cost V 2 bases and J 5 bases; bases outside gene matches: 4. The CDR3 is 14 residues long. Looked up from germline, CDR1 is SGHKS and CDR2 is YYEKEE (reference sequence). CDR3 sequence (DNA): TGTGCCAGCAGCTTCTCGGGACAGGGAACTGAAGCTTTCTTT. The encoded protein is CASSFSGQGTEAFF.

V is TRBV30 and J is TRBJ1-2; tentative D call: TRBD1 (6 bases). V gave up 5 bases and J gave up 6 bases, with 22 bases separating them. The CDR3 has 15 residues. The V gene's germline CDR1 is GTSNPN and CDR2 SVGIG (reference sequence). This chain's CDR3 is CAWCPGQTFSDGYTF. The CDR3, as DNA: TGTGCCTGGTGTCCAGGACAGACCTTCTCAGATGGCTACACCTTC.

This clone was seen just once. The chain employs TRBV6-5 and TRBJ1-2, with 8 bases matching TRBD1. The ends lost 7 bases at V and 5 bases at J; junction bases unmatched: 9. The length of the CDR3 is 14 residues. Germline loops: CDR1 MNHEY, CDR2 SVGAGI. CDR3 DNA: TGTGCCAGCACTCCGTCTGGACAGGGTTATGGCTACACCTTC. Translation: CASTPSGQGYGYTF.

In regard to this clone: Other DNA sequences in this sample translate to the same CDR3. CDR3 nucleotides: TGTGCCAGCAGTGGACAGGGCTACGAGCAGTACTTC. Amino acids: CASSGQGYEQYF. The chain employs TRBV2 and TRBJ2-7, with 7 bases identical to TRBD1. The junction had 0 bases not matched to a gene; V was cut back by 4 bases and J by 3 bases. CDR3 size: 12 residues. Germline V gene data show CDR1 as SNHLY and CDR2 as FYNNEI.

The chain recombines TRBV6-6 with TRBJ2-7, with a tentative D call TRBD2 (6 bases). CDR3 length: 14 residues. Germline values: CDR1 MNHNY, CDR2 SVGAGI (reference sequence). V dropped 2 bases and J dropped 2 bases, with 10 bases sitting between them. As DNA, the CDR3 is TGTGCCAGCAGTTACCGGGACTCAACCTACGAGCAGTACTTC. Translation gives CASSYRDSTYEQYF.

The rearrangement joins TRBV18 to TRBJ1-1; D not certain. The ends were cut back, 3 bases at V and 1 base at J, with 6 bases in the middle. Per germline, CDR1 KGHSH and CDR2 LQKENI. The CDR3 consists of 13 residues. The CDR3 nucleotides read TGTGCCAGCTCACCTTCAGAGAACACTGAAGCTTTCTTT. This codes for CASSPSENTEAFF. Combining the CDR3 with reference TRBV18 and TRBJ1-1 gives the whole variable domain NAGVMQNPRHLVRRRGQEARLRCSPMKGHSHVYWYRQLPEEGLKFMVYLQKENIIDESGMPKERFSAEFPKEGPSILRIQQVVRGDSAAYFCASSPSENTEAFFGQGTRLTVV.

J is TRBJ2-1 and V is TRBV25-1; D ambiguous. CDR1 is MGHDK and CDR2 is SYGVNS in the germline V gene. This CDR3 comprises 11 residues. The V end was cut by 4 bases, the J end by 10 bases, with 8 bases between. Here the CDR3 DNA reads TGTGCCAGCAGTGGGTCGACAGAGCAGTTCTTC. Its translation is CASSGSTEQFF.

Written as DNA, the CDR3 is TGTGCCACCAGCAGAGATCCCCGGGCAGGGCCTGAAGCTTTCTTT. Its translation is CATSRDPRAGPEAFF. The genes are TRBV15 and TRBJ1-1; D perhaps matches TRBD1 (5 bases). The CDR3 covers 15 residues. Trimming took 0 bases from V and 6 from J, leaving 14 bases between them. Germline V gene data show CDR1 as LNHNV and CDR2 as YYDKDF (reference sequence).

The genes are TRBV6-5 and TRBJ1-2; D unclear. Germline assignment: CDR1 MNHEY and CDR2 SVGAGI. Trimming cost V 6 bases and J 4 bases, with 15 bases left between them. This CDR3 comprises 14 residues. In DNA, the CDR3 is TGTGCCAGCAGGGAGGGTGGGAGTCGCTATGGCTACACCTTC. This sequence encodes CASREGGSRYGYTF.

In this sample, this clone turned up once. The chain carries TRBV29-1 and TRBJ2-5; TRBD1 might be the D (5 bases). Trimming pared 2 bases from V and 4 bases from J, leaving 11 bases between. Germline V gene data show CDR1 as SQVTM and CDR2 as ANQGSEA. CDR3 length: 13 amino acids. CDR3 coding DNA: TGCAGCGTTGAAAGGGCAGGGTCAGAGACCCAGTACTTC. Translation gives CSVERAGSETQYF.